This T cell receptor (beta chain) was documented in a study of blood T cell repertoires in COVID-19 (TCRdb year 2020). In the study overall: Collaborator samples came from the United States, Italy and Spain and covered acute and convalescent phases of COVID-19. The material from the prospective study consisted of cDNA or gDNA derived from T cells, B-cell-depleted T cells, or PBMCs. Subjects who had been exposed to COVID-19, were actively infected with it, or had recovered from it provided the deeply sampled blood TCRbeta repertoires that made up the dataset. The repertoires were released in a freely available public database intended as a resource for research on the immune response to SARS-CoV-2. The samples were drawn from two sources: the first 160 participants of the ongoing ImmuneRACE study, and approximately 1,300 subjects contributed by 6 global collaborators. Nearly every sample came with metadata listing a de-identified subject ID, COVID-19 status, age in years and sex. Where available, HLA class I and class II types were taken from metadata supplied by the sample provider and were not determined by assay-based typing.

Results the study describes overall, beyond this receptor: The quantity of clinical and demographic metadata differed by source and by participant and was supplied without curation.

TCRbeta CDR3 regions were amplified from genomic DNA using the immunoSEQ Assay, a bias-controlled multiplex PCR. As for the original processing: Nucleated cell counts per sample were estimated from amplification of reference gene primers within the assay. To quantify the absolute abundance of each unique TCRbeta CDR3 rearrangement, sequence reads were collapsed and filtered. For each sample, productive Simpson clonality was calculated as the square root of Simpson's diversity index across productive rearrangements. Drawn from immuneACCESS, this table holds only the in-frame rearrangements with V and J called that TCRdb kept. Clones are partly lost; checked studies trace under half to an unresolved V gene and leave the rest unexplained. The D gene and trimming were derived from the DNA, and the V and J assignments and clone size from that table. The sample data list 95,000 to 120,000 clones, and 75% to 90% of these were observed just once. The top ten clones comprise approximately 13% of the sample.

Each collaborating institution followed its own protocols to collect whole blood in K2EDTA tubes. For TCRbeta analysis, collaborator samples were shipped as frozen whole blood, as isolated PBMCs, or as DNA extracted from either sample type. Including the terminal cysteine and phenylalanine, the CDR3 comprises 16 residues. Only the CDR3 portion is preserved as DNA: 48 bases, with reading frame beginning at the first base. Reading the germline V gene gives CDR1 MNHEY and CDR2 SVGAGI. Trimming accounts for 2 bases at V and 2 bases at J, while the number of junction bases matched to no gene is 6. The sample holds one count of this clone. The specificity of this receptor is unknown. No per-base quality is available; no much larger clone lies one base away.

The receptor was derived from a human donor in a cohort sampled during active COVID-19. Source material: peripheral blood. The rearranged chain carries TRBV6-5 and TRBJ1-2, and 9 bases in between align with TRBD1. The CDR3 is CASSYVGDRENYGYTF. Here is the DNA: TGTGCCAGCAGTTACGTAGGGGACAGGGAGAACTATGGCTACACCTTC.